One sample yielded the 10 T cell receptor beta chains listed below, sequenced in a study of shared clonotypes between healthy human individuals. TCRdb's table, derived via immunoSEQ multiplex PCR, lists solely in-frame clones and lacks some. The profile shows 2.3 million or so clones, 93% of them singletons. The sample consisted of naive CD4+ T cells from PBMCs. Subset noted: CD45RA+ positively selected. These receptors all come from a man aged 18 to 29 in good health. Some clones in this sample may be carry-over from other donors' samples.

This chain connects TRBV5-1 to TRBJ2-7; 8 positions match TRBD1. The CDR3 is made up of 15 amino acids. The germline CDR1 and CDR2 sequences are SGHRS and YFSETQ. V lost 4 bases to trimming and J lost 2 bases; unmatched junction nucleotides: 8. The CDR3 spells CASSPGQGVPYEQYF. CDR3 bases: TGCGCCAGCAGCCCCGGACAGGGCGTCCCCTACGAGCAGTACTTC.

On this clone: Other DNA sequences in the same sample also yield this CDR3. The rearrangement uses TRBV28 and TRBJ2-3, with D perhaps matching TRBD2 (6 bases). Germline values: CDR1 MDHEN, CDR2 SYDVKM. With 2 bases removed from V and 6 bases from J, the gap between germline ends came to 6 bases. The CDR3 spans 12 residues. In DNA form, the CDR3 reads TGTGCCAGCAGTTTACTAGCGGATACGCAGTATTTT. Amino acids: CASSLLADTQYF.

CDR3 nucleotides: TGTGCCAGCAGTGAAAGTCAGGGAAGATATGGCTACACCTTC. Its protein product is CASSESQGRYGYTF. The V call is TRBV25-1, the J call TRBJ1-2; tentatively, D is TRBD1 (5 bases). The CDR3 consists of 14 residues. V was cut by 2 bases and J by 5 bases, with 12 bases left in between. CDR1 MGHDK and CDR2 SYGVNS come from the germline V gene.

The chain couples TRBV29-1 to TRBJ2-5; D may be TRBD1 (6 bases). The DNA end favors TRBJ2-7, so the J call may be wrong. The germline V gene encodes CDR1 SQVTM and CDR2 ANQGSEA. The CDR3 totals 12 residues. This CDR3 is CSVGGQHYEQYF. For the CDR3, the DNA is TGCAGCGTTGGCGGACAGCACTACGAGCAGTACTTC.

The rearrangement uses TRBV5-4 and TRBJ2-7; TRBD2 matches 9 bases. The germline gives CDR1 SGHNT, CDR2 YYREEE (reference sequence). The CDR3 has 14 amino acids. V gave up 3 bases and J gave up 7 bases; unmatched junction bases: 8. CDR3 loop: CASSSGGREGEQYF. For the CDR3, the DNA is TGTGCCAGCAGCTCGGGCGGGAGGGAAGGGGAGCAGTACTTC.

The chain employs TRBV7-9 and TRBJ1-1; TRBD1 might be the D (5 bases). V shed 11 bases and J shed 0 bases, with 10 bases lying between them. The germline gives CDR1 SEHNR, CDR2 FQNEAQ (reference sequence). The CDR3 is 12 amino acids. The CDR3 loop reads CAAGLMNTEAFF. The CDR3 bases are TGTGCCGCGGGGCTAATGAACACTGAAGCTTTCTTT.

The chain joins TRBV9 to TRBJ2-7; perhaps TRBD2 as D (6 bases). V was trimmed by 3 bases and J by 4 bases, leaving 17 bases between them. The CDR3 length is 15 residues. Per the germline V gene, CDR1 is SGDLS and CDR2 is YYNGEE. CDR3: CASSDPVSGDYEQYF. DNA for the CDR3: TGTGCCAGCAGCGACCCCGTTAGCGGAGATTACGAGCAGTACTTC.

As regards this clone: A read error may produce the germline difference seen at one junction end. The chain is built from TRBV20-1 and TRBJ2-1, with 10 bases identical to TRBD2. CDR1 and CDR2 from the germline V gene are DFQATT and SNEGSKA (reference sequence). CDR3 size: 10 residues. Here the CDR3 reads CSASLAGAVF. The CDR3 DNA reads TGCAGTGCTAGCCTAGCGGGGGCCGTCTTC.

The chain employs TRBV27 and TRBJ1-2, with TRBD1 matching over 10 bases. This CDR3 comprises 14 residues. CDR1 is MNHEY and CDR2 is SMNVEV in the germline V gene (reference sequence). V trimming: 6 bases; J trimming: 8 bases; junction bases outside the gene matches: 9. The CDR3 loop is CASRGLGQGEGYTF. The CDR3 DNA is TGTGCCAGCAGGGGCCTCGGACAGGGGGAGGGCTACACCTTC.

The rearrangement uses TRBV5-4 and TRBJ2-7; perhaps D is TRBD1 or TRBD2 (5 bases each). V lost 3 bases to trimming and J lost 2 bases, with 18 bases between them. The CDR3 length is 16 residues. Germline V CDR1 and CDR2: SGHNT, YYREEE (reference sequence). The CDR3 reads CASSSKAGTKTYEQYF. The CDR3 bases are TGTGCCAGCAGCTCCAAAGCCGGGACCAAAACCTACGAGCAGTACTTC.